The next 11 T cell receptor beta chains were all read from a single sample in a study of neurological immune-mediated disorders. From the 5' RACE reads, TCRdb called clonotypes with MiXCR, one entry per CDR3 protein. The sample lists some 14,000 distinct CDR3 sequences, less than 7.5% occurring once. Sequencing used CD8+ T cells from blood. The receptors shown here come from a woman aged 40 to 50 in good health.

The table lists this clonotype with many counts. This chain connects TRBV20-1 to TRBJ2-1, with TRBD2 matching over 10 bases. The germline V gene encodes CDR1 DFQATT and CDR2 SNEGSKA (reference sequence). Losses at the gene ends were 6 bases for V and 4 bases for J; bases not matched to a gene: 21. This CDR3 region has 19 residues. DNA for the CDR3: TGCAGTGCCACTGCCTCCGGGACTAGCGCGACGACTCTTTACAATGAGCAGTTCTTC. As protein: CSATASGTSATTLYNEQFF.

There are many counts of this clonotype. The rearrangement joins TRBV11-2 to TRBJ1-2; possible D gene TRBD1, 6 bases. Germline CDR1 and CDR2: SGHAT and FQNNGV. Trimming cost V 5 bases and J 8 bases, with 15 bases left between them. The CDR3 contains 13 residues. CDR3 sequence (DNA): TGTGCCAGCAGCCGCGACAGGATCGAGGGCTACACCTTC. As protein: CASSRDRIEGYTF.

This clonotype was counted ten times or more. This sequence joins TRBV28 and TRBJ2-1; D possibly corresponds to TRBD1 (5 bases). The germline V and J ends were trimmed by 7 bases and 8 bases, with 18 bases remaining between them. Germline V gene lookup returns CDR1 MDHEN and CDR2 SYDVKM. The CDR3 length is 14 residues. The CDR3 DNA sequence: TGTGCCAGCACCCTGGGGCAGGGTGGACATGAGCAGTTCTTC. This gives the protein CASTLGQGGHEQFF.

This clonotype showed up many times. The rearrangement joins TRBV5-1 to TRBJ2-1; 12 bases line up with TRBD2. The CDR3 contains 15 residues. Trimming cost V 5 bases and J 6 bases; bases outside gene matches: 6. The germline CDR1 and CDR2 sequences are SGHRS and YFSETQ. CDR3 sequence reads: CASSTSGGLLNEQFF. CDR3 sequence (DNA): TGCGCCAGCAGTACTAGCGGGGGGCTCCTCAATGAGCAGTTCTTC.

This clonotype was seen ten or more times. The chain employs TRBV5-1 and TRBJ1-3, with 7 bases lining up with TRBD1. Germline trimming cut 0 bases from V and 2 bases from J; bases unmatched to any gene: 11. The germline V gene encodes CDR1 SGHRS and CDR2 YFSETQ. The CDR3 has 18 residues. CDR3 coding DNA: TGCGCCAGCAGCTTGGTCCGGGACAGCACTTATCCTGGAAACACCATATATTTT. It specifies CASSLVRDSTYPGNTIYF.

The gene calls are TRBV7-3 and TRBJ2-2; 8 bases align to TRBD2. The CDR3 is 17 residues long. CDR1 is SGHTA and CDR2 is FQGTGA in the germline V gene. Trimming at V came to 2 bases and at J to 5 bases, leaving 10 bases not matched to a gene. The CDR3 protein is CASSLVPAGVGTGELFF. The CDR3 nucleotides are TGTGCCAGCAGCTTAGTCCCAGCGGGGGTTGGGACCGGGGAGCTGTTTTTT.

Many counts were recorded for this clonotype. The CDR3: CASSVSRGSTEAFF. The DNA of the CDR3 is TGTGCCAGCAGCGTTAGTAGGGGGTCCACTGAAGCTTTCTTT. J is TRBJ1-1 and V is TRBV7-8, with TRBD1 as a possible D gene (6 bases). The CDR3 is 14 amino acids. The germline CDR1 and CDR2 sequences are SGHVS and FQNEAQ. Between the trimmed V and J ends, which lost 5 bases and 4 bases, there was a span of 14 bases.

This clonotype occurred many times. V and J are TRBV5-1 and TRBJ2-3; tentatively, D is TRBD2 (5 bases). V lost 4 bases, J lost 6 bases, and 21 bases lay in between. CDR1 is SGHRS and CDR2 is YFSETQ in the germline V gene. This CDR3 comprises 16 residues. The CDR3 region is CASSTYPSGGRDTQYF. The CDR3, as DNA: TGCGCCAGCAGCACCTATCCGTCCGGCGGGCGCGATACGCAGTATTTT.

This clonotype was found many times. This chain links TRBV12-3 or TRBV12-4 with TRBJ1-2, with 8 bases fitting TRBD1. V lost 2 bases and J lost 6; bases outside the gene matches: 8. The CDR3 contains 15 residues. The CDR3 nucleotides are TGTGCCAGCAGTTTATCCGGCCAGGGGGCCAATGGCTACACCTTC. Its translation: CASSLSGQGANGYTF.

This clonotype was counted many times. This sequence joins TRBV12-3 or TRBV12-4 and TRBJ2-7; 9 nucleotides line up with TRBD1. The J segment lost 3 bases and the V segment lost 4 bases, leaving 7 bases of the junction unmatched. The CDR3 runs 15 residues. For the CDR3, the DNA is TGTGCCAGCAGTTCCCCGACAGGGGGGGACTACGAGCAGTACTTC. This encodes CASSSPTGGDYEQYF.

There are many counts of this clonotype. The chain carries TRBV18 and TRBJ2-4; D ambiguous. The germline V gene encodes CDR1 KGHSH and CDR2 LQKENI. The CDR3 covers 15 residues. The ends were cut back, 2 bases at V and 7 bases at J, with 15 bases in the middle. The CDR3 sequence is CASSPEPVLVNIQYF. The CDR3 nucleotides are TGTGCCAGCTCACCAGAACCTGTACTCGTTAACATTCAGTACTTC.